The subject of this entry is one T cell receptor (beta chain). Its recognized antigen is unknown. No much larger clone is present one base from it, and per-base qualities are unavailable. The entry originates in a study of control samples from healthy donors and cancer patients (dated by TCRdb to the early 2020s). The library was obtained by the immunoSEQ multiplex PCR assay. TCRdb obtained this table from immuneACCESS and retained in-frame rearrangements with V and J assigned. These tables miss some clones; where compared with another copy, unresolved V genes account for less than half of the shortfall, and the remainder is unexplained. A total of about 92,000 clones appear in this sample, more than 75% of them only once. Together, the top ten hold approximately 9.8% of the sample. Sequences were obtained from blood. The clonotype comes from an older woman in good health.

The nucleotide sequence is TGTGCCAGCAGTGTACAACAGGGGAGCCAGCCCCAGCATTTT. Its product reads: CASSVQQGSQPQHF. Recombination linked TRBV2 to TRBJ1-5; the central 7 bases match TRBD1. Germline trimming: 4 bases from V, 7 bases from J; junction bases outside gene matches: 7. CDR1 SNHLY and CDR2 FYNNEI are derived from the germline V gene. The CDR3, from cysteine to phenylalanine, totals 14 residues. The only DNA kept is the CDR3, 42 bases in frame from the first base.